A single sample gave rise to the 12 T cell receptor beta chains below, sequenced in a study of identical twins. TCRdb recomputed calls from the 5' RACE reads with MiXCR, one row per CDR3 protein. Here the sample spans hundreds of thousands of distinct CDR3 sequences, over 11% being singletons. The sample was memory (CD45RO+) T cells sorted from blood. The receptors originated from a woman aged 18-29 years in good health.

The V gene is TRBV20-1, the J gene TRBJ1-1; D call uncertain. Trimming pared 3 bases from V and 5 bases from J, leaving 22 bases between. CDR3 length: 16 residues. Germline assignment: CDR1 DFQATT and CDR2 SNEGSKA (reference sequence). In DNA, the CDR3 is TGCAGTGCTAGTAGATCCCATGACCAAATCCAAACTGAAGCTTTCTTT. Protein: CSASRSHDQIQTEAFF.

This clonotype has a handful of counts. This chain links TRBV6-1 with TRBJ2-2; maybe TRBD1 (6 bases). Germline V gene data show CDR1 as MNHNS and CDR2 as SASEGT. Trimming pared 6 bases from V and 4 bases from J, leaving 12 bases between. There are 14 residues in the CDR3. CDR3 nucleotide sequence: TGTGCCAGCAGAGTAAGACAGGCCACCGGGGAGCTGTTTTTT. Residues: CASRVRQATGELFF.

The genes are TRBV27 and TRBJ2-5; D not resolved. The CDR3 runs to 14 residues. The germline CDR1 and CDR2 sequences are MNHEY and SMNVEV (reference sequence). The V end lost 3 bases, the J end lost 4 bases, and 12 bases lay between the germline ends. The DNA for the CDR3 is TGTGCCAGCAGTTTCCGCGACACTTCAGAGACCCAGTACTTC. Translation: CASSFRDTSETQYF.

This clonotype was picked up a small number of times. This sequence joins TRBV12-3 or TRBV12-4 and TRBJ2-7, with a weak D call TRBD2 (5 bases). The ends were cut back, 3 bases at V and 6 bases at J, with 12 bases in the middle. The CDR3 totals 13 residues. The CDR3 DNA sequence: TGTGCCAGCAGTTTCTTGGGAGAATCCGAGCAGTACTTC. Amino acids: CASSFLGESEQYF.

This clonotype was seen only a few times. The genes are TRBV7-2 and TRBJ1-1, with D perhaps matching TRBD1 (5 bases). From germline, CDR1 is SGHTA and CDR2 FQGNSA. The CDR3 is made up of 14 amino acids. V was shortened by 5 bases and J by 1 base, with 11 bases between the two germline ends. CDR3 coding DNA: TGTGCCAGCAGCATTGGACATAGGAACACTGAAGCTTTCTTT. This codes for CASSIGHRNTEAFF.

V and J are TRBV12-3 or TRBV12-4 and TRBJ1-6; D possibly corresponds to TRBD1 (6 bases). Trimming removed 5 bases from V and 9 bases from J, with 14 bases in between. The CDR3 is 14 amino acids. CDR3 nucleotide sequence: TGTGCCAGCAGTGAGGGGGTCTGGGGTTCACCCCTCCACTTT. Amino acids: CASSEGVWGSPLHF.

The V gene is TRBV10-3, the J gene TRBJ2-3; TRBD2 agrees at 9 bases. Germline trimming cut 2 bases from V and 2 bases from J; bases unmatched to any gene: 5. The CDR3 spans 16 residues. Germline CDR1 reads ENHRY; CDR2 reads SYGVKD. Here the CDR3 DNA reads TGTGCCATCAGTGAGCCCGCGGGAGGGGTCACAGATACGCAGTATTTT. It yields the protein CAISEPAGGVTDTQYF.

This clonotype was seen only once. CDR3 in amino acids: CASSFPGSYNEQFF. For the CDR3, the DNA is TGTGCCAGCAGCTTTCCGGGCTCCTACAATGAGCAGTTCTTC. The chain carries TRBV5-6 and TRBJ2-1; D is undetermined. Germline CDR1 is SGHDT and CDR2 is YYEEEE. Trimming took 2 bases from V and 0 from J, leaving 6 bases between them. The CDR3 contains 14 residues.

The gene calls are TRBV19 and TRBJ2-7; the match to TRBD1 covers 9 bases. V was clipped by 5 bases and J by 8 bases; unmatched bases: 13. Germline V CDR1 and CDR2: LNHDA, SQIVND (reference sequence). The CDR3 consists of 15 residues. CDR3 sequence: CASSPQDRGTTQQYF. The CDR3 region has the DNA TGTGCCAGTAGTCCGCAGGACAGGGGCACTACGCAGCAGTACTTC. The complete variable domain, with remaining parts taken from reference TRBV19 and TRBJ2-7, reads DGGITQSPKYLFRKEGQNVTLSCEQNLNHDAMYWYRQDPGQGLRLIYYSQIVNDFQKGDIAEGYSVSREKKESFPLTVTSAQKNPTAFYLCASSPQDRGTTQQYFGPGTRLTVT.

CDR3 amino acids: CASSASGDTQYF. The CDR3 nucleotides read TGTGCCAGCAGCGCCAGCGGGGATACGCAGTATTTT. The chain combines TRBV7-2 with TRBJ2-3; TRBD2 is a possible D gene (6 bases). The V end was cut by 5 bases, the J end by 6 bases, with 9 bases between. The CDR3 totals 12 residues. CDR1 and CDR2 (germline): SGHTA, FQGNSA.

This chain joins TRBV7-8 and TRBJ2-7; D remains unclear. Germline V gene data show CDR1 as SGHVS and CDR2 as FQNEAQ. V was trimmed by 5 bases and J by 0 bases, leaving 5 bases between them. The CDR3 runs 12 residues. CDR3 DNA: TGTGCCAGCAGCATGGGCTCCTACGAGCAGTACTTC. Protein product: CASSMGSYEQYF.

The chain uses TRBV3-1 and TRBJ1-3; D is ambiguous. CDR3 length: 12 amino acids. Trimming removed 6 bases at V and 6 bases at J, with 9 bases between. Germline CDR1 reads LGHDT; CDR2 reads YNNKEL (reference sequence). The DNA of the CDR3 is TGTGCCAGCAGTCTCCAACTAAACACCATATATTTT. Residues: CASSLQLNTIYF.